A single sample gave rise to the 3 T cell receptor beta chains below, sequenced in a study of cytomegalovirus exposure and HLA in healthy donors. PCR employed 60 Vbeta and 13 Jbeta primers. Clones were read by immunoSEQ multiplex PCR, and TCRdb kept only the in-frame ones, dropping some. The sample contains tens of thousands of clones, roughly 67% of which appear only once. The material sequenced was PBMCs. The receptors were gathered from a human donor in good health.

This clone was detected only a few times. This rearrangement joins TRBV5-1 to TRBJ1-1, with D possibly TRBD1 on 6 matching bases. Trimming left V 4 bases short and J 0 bases short, with 7 bases between. CDR1 is SGHRS and CDR2 is YFSETQ in the germline V gene. There are 13 residues in the CDR3. CDR3 bases: TGCGCCAGCAGCCAGGGGTTGAACACTGAAGCTTTCTTT. This translates into CASSQGLNTEAFF.

The V gene is TRBV11-1, the J gene TRBJ2-2; TRBD1 aligns across 7 bases. With 5 bases clipped from V and 0 bases from J, the junction kept 6 bases outside the gene matches. The CDR3 sequence is 16 residues long. Germline V gene sequence: CDR1 SGHAT, CDR2 FQDESV (reference sequence). In DNA, the CDR3 is TGTGCCAGCAGCCAGAGGGACAGACCGAACACCGGGGAGCTGTTTTTT. Translating gives CASSQRDRPNTGELFF.

For this clone: A read error may account for a junction end that differs from germline. This chain joins TRBV18 and TRBJ1-1; 9 nucleotides align to TRBD1. This CDR3 has 14 amino acids. Germline CDR1 and CDR2: KGHSH and LQKENI. The CDR3 DNA follows: TGTGCCAGCCCCCACCGGGACAGGGCCACTGCAGCTTTCTTT. Translating it yields CASPHRDRATAAFF.